This T cell receptor beta chain appears in the sequencing data of a study of somatic mutations in cytotoxic T cells in rheumatoid arthritis. About the study: Certain T-cell populations stained with V beta antibodies were FACS-sorted to nearly 100% purity, and V beta1+ cells were TCRB-sequenced.

Some clones are missing from TCRdb's copy, which holds only in-frame ones; the method was immunoSEQ multiplex PCR. The sample comprises roughly 30,000 clones, around 90% of which are singletons, and 9.4% rests with the top ten. Deletions cut 5 bases from V and 3 bases from J, with 15 bases between. The CDR3 totals 14 residues. The germline V gene has CDR1 SGHNT and CDR2 YYREEE (reference sequence). This clonotype was obtained from an adult with rheumatoid arthritis. The sample taken for sequencing was CD8+ T cells sorted from blood. The rearrangement uses TRBV5-4 and TRBJ2-7, with D perhaps TRBD1 (6 bases). Here the CDR3 reads CASRQWDTGYEQYF. In DNA form, the CDR3 reads TGTGCCAGCAGGCAATGGGACACCGGCTACGAGCAGTACTTC.